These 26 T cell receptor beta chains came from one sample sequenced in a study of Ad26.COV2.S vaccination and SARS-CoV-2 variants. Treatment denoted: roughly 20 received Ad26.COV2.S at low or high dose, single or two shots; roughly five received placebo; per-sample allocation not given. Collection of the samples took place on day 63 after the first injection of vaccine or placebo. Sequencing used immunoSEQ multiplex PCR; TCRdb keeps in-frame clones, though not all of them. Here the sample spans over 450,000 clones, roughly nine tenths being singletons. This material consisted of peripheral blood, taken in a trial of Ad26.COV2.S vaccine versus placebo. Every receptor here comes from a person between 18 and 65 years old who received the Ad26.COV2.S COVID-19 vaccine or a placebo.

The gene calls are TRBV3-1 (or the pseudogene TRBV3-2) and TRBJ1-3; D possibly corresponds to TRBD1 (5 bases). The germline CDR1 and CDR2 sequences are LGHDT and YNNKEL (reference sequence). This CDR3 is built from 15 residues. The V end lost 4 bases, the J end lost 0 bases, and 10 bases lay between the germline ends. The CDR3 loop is CASSREGFSGNTIYF. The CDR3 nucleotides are TGTGCCAGCAGCCGAGAGGGGTTCTCTGGAAACACCATATATTTT.

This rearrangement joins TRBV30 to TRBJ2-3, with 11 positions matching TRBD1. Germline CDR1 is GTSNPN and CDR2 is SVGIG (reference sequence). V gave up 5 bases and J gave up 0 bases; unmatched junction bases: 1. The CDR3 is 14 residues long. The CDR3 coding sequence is TGTGCCTGGGGGACAGGGGGGAGCACAGATACGCAGTATTTT. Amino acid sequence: CAWGTGGSTDTQYF.

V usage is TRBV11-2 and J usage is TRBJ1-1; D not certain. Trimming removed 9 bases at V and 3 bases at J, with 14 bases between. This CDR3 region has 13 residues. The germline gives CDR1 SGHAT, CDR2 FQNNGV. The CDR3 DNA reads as TGTGCCAGTGGGAAACGGACCGACACTGAAGCTTTCTTT. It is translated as CASGKRTDTEAFF.

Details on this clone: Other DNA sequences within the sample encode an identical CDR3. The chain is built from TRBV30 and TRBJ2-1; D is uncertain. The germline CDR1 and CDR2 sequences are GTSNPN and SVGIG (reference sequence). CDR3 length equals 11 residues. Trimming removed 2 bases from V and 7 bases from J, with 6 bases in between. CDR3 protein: CAWSSRNEQFF. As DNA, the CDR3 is TGTGCCTGGAGTAGCAGAAATGAGCAGTTCTTC.

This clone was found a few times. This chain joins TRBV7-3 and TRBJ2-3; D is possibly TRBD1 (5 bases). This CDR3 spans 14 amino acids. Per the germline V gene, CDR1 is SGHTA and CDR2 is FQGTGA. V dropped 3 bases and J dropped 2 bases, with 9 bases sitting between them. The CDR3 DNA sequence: TGTGCCAGCAGCTTTGCACAGGCCACAGATACGCAGTATTTT. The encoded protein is CASSFAQATDTQYF.

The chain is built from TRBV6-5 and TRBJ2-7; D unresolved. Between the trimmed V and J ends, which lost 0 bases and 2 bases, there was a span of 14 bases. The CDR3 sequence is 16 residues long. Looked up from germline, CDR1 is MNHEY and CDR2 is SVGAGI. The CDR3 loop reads CASSYSMGGFTYEQYF. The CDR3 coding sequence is TGTGCCAGCAGTTACTCGATGGGTGGTTTCACCTACGAGCAGTACTTC.

In DNA form, the CDR3 reads TGTGCCAGCAGCCCCTCAGCGGGAGGGCCTAAGGGCGGGGAGCTGTTTTTT. This sequence encodes CASSPSAGGPKGGELFF. The chain recombines TRBV3-1 (or the pseudogene TRBV3-2) with TRBJ2-2; TRBD2 aligns across 10 bases. V was pared by 4 bases and J by 7 bases, with 12 bases of the junction left unmatched. There are 17 residues in the CDR3. Per germline, CDR1 LGHDT and CDR2 YNNKEL (reference sequence).

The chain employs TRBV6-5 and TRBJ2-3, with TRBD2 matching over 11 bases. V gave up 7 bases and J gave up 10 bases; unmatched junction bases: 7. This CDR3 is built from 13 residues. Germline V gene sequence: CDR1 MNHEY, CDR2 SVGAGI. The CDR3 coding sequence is TGTGCCAGCAAGGTAGCGGGGGGGAGTCCGCAGTATTTT. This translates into CASKVAGGSPQYF.

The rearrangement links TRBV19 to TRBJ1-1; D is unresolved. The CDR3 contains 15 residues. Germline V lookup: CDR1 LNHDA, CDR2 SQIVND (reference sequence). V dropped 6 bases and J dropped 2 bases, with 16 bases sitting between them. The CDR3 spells CASRDPPRGNTEAFF. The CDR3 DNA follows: TGTGCCAGTAGGGACCCGCCTCGAGGAAACACTGAAGCTTTCTTT.

CDR3 DNA sequence: TGCGCCAGCAAGGCCGTTCCAGGAGGGGCCAACGTCCTGACTTTC. Encoded protein: CASKAVPGGANVLTF. This chain uses TRBV5-1 with TRBJ2-6; D uncertain. Germline values: CDR1 SGHRS, CDR2 YFSETQ. Trimming took off 6 bases at V and 4 bases at J, with 14 bases between the two ends. CDR3 length: 15 amino acids.

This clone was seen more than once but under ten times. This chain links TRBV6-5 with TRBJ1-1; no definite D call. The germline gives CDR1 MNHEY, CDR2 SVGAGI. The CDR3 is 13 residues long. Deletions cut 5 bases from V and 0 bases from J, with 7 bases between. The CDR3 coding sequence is TGTGCCAGCAGTCGCCTCCTGAACACTGAAGCTTTCTTT. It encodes CASSRLLNTEAFF.

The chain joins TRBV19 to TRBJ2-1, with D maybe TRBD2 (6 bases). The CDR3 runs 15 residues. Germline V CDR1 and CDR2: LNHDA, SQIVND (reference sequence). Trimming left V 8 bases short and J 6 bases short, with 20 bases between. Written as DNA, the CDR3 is TGTGCCAGTGGAGTCGGAGGGAGCCCCTTCAATGAGCAGTTCTTC. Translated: CASGVGGSPFNEQFF.

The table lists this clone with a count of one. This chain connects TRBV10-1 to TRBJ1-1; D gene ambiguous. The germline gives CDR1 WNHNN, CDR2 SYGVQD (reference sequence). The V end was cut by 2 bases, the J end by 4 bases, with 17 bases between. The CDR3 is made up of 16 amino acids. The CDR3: CASSEANIGGRTEAFF. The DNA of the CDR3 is TGCGCCAGCAGTGAGGCGAACATCGGTGGACGCACTGAAGCTTTCTTT.

CDR3 DNA sequence: TGTGCCAGCAGGAGGAACAGGGTGGACGAGCAGTACTTC. It yields the protein CASRRNRVDEQYF. The chain carries TRBV6-5 and TRBJ2-7; TRBD1 is a possible D gene (6 bases). CDR1 and CDR2 (germline): MNHEY, SVGAGI. The CDR3 extends over 13 amino acids. V lost 6 bases, J lost 5 bases, and 14 bases lay in between.

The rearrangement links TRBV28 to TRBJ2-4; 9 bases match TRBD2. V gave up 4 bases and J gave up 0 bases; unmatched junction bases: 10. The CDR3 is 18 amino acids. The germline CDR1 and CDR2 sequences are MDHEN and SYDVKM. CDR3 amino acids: CASSSPFSGRLAKNIQYF. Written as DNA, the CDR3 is TGTGCCAGCAGTTCCCCTTTCAGCGGGAGGTTAGCCAAAAACATTCAGTACTTC.

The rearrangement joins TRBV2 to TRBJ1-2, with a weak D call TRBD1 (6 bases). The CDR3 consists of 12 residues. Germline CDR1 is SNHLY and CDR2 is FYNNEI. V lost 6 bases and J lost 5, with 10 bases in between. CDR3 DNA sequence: TGTGCCAGCAGGCTGGGGGCTTATGGCTACACCTTC. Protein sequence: CASRLGAYGYTF. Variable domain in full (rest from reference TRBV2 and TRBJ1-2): EPEVTQTPSHQVTQMGQEVILRCVPISNHLYFYWYRQILGQKVEFLVSFYNNEISEKSEIFDDQFSVERPDGSNFTLKIRSTKLEDSAMYFCASRLGAYGYTFGSGTRLTVV.

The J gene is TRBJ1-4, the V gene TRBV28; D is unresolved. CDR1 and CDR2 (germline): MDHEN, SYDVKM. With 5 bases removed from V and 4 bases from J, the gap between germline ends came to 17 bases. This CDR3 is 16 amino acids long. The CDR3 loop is CASSRRSFGINEKLFF. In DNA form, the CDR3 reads TGTGCCAGCAGTCGACGGTCCTTCGGAATTAATGAAAAACTGTTTTTT.

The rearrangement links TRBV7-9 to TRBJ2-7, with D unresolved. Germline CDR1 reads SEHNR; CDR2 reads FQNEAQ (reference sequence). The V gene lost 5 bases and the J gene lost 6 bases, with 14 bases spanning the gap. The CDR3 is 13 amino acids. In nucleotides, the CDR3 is TGTGCCAGCAGCGGTTCTCTAAATCCCGAGCAGTACTTC. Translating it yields CASSGSLNPEQYF.

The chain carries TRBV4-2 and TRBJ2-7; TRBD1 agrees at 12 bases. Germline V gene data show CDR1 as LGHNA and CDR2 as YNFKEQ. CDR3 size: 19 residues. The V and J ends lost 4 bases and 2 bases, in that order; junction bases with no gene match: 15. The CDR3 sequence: CASSLQGHQGQGATYEQYF. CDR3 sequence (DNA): TGTGCCAGCAGCCTACAAGGACACCAGGGACAGGGGGCCACCTACGAGCAGTACTTC.

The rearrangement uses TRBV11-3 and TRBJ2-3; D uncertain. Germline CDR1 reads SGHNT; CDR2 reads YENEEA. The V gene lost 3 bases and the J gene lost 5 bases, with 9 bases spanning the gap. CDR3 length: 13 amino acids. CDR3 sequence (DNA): TGTGCCAGCAGCTTCAGGTTCGGAGATACGCAGTATTTT. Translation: CASSFRFGDTQYF.

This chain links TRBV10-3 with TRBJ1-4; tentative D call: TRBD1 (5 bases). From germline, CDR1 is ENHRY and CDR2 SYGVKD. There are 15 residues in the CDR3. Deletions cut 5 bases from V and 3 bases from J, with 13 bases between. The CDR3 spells CAISRVGDPNEKLFF. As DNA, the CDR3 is TGTGCCATCAGTCGGGTCGGGGACCCTAATGAAAAACTGTTTTTT.

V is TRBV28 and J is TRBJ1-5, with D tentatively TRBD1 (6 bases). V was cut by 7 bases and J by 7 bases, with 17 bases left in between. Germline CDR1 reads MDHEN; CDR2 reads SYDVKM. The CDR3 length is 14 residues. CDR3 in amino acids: CASMGSGANQPQHF. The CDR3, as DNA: TGTGCCAGCATGGGTTCAGGGGCCAACCAGCCCCAGCATTTT.

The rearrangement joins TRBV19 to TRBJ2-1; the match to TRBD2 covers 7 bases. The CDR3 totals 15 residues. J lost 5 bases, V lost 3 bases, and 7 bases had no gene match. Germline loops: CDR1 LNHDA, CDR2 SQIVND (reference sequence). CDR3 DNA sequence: TGTGCCAGTAGTATCCGGGACTATTTCAACAATGAGCAGTTCTTC. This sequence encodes CASSIRDYFNNEQFF.

The CDR3 protein is CASSLTGGGNQPQHF. CDR3 nucleotides: TGTGCCAGCTCACTGACGGGAGGAGGAAATCAGCCCCAGCATTTT. The chain recombines TRBV18 with TRBJ1-5; D is ambiguous. Trimming took off 4 bases at V and 4 bases at J, with 14 bases between the two ends. The germline CDR1 and CDR2 sequences are KGHSH and LQKENI. The CDR3 is made up of 15 amino acids.

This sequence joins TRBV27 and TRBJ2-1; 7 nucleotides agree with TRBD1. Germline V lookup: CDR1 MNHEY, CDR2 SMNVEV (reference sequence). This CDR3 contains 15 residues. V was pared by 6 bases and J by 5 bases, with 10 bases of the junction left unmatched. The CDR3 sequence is CASSPQGYLDNEQFF. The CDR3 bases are TGTGCCAGCAGCCCACAGGGGTATTTGGACAATGAGCAGTTCTTC.

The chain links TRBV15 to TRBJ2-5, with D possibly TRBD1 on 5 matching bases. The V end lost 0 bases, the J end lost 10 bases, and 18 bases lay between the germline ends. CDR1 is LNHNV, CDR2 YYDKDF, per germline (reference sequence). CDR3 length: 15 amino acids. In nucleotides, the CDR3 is TGTGCCACCAGCAGAGATGTGGCAGGGCAAGAGGACCAGTACTTC. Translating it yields CATSRDVAGQEDQYF.